This note documents a single T cell receptor beta chain sequence. The antigen remains undetermined. These oral cavity squamous cell carcinomas were HPV-negative and locally advanced. These data originate in a study of neoadjuvant anti-PD-1 for oral cavity cancer. This CDR3 has 13 residues. CDR1 and CDR2 from the germline V gene are MNHEY and SVGAGI. V lost 6 bases to trimming and J lost 8 bases, with 16 bases between them. Only in-frame clones appear in the TCRdb table, and some are missing; sequencing was by immunoSEQ multiplex PCR. The table includes approximately 12,000 clones, approximately 63% detected once. Whole-study results and caveats: With a few patients per group, TCR findings need larger cohorts.

The source material was tumor tissue, sampled before nivolumab (anti-PD-1) treatment. This chain connects TRBV6-5 to TRBJ1-2; D is unclear. This receptor was taken from a person between 35 and 79 years old with oral cavity squamous cell carcinoma. The donor label of this sample is uncertain. Written as DNA, the CDR3 is TGTGCCAGCAGCCCCGCCGTGGAGGGAGGCTACACCTTC. Residues: CASSPAVEGGYTF.